This T cell receptor (beta chain) originates from a study of blood T cell repertoires in COVID-19. Profiled with immunoSEQ multiplex PCR; TCRdb holds only in-frame clones, not every one. The sample holds about 200,000 clones, about four fifths seen once. V was trimmed by 1 base and J by 1 base, leaving 16 bases between them. Germline CDR1 and CDR2: SGHTA and FQGNSA. The CDR3 runs 17 residues. The sequence derives from a man aged 40-55 years who had recovered from COVID-19. Sequencing was done on a sample of PBMCs or T cells enriched from blood (not recorded which). The chain recombines TRBV7-2 with TRBJ1-1; D might be TRBD1 (5 bases). This CDR3 is CASSLGGLRRANTEAFF. In DNA, the CDR3 is TGTGCCAGCAGCTTAGGGGGACTCCGGCGAGCGAACACTGAAGCTTTCTTT.